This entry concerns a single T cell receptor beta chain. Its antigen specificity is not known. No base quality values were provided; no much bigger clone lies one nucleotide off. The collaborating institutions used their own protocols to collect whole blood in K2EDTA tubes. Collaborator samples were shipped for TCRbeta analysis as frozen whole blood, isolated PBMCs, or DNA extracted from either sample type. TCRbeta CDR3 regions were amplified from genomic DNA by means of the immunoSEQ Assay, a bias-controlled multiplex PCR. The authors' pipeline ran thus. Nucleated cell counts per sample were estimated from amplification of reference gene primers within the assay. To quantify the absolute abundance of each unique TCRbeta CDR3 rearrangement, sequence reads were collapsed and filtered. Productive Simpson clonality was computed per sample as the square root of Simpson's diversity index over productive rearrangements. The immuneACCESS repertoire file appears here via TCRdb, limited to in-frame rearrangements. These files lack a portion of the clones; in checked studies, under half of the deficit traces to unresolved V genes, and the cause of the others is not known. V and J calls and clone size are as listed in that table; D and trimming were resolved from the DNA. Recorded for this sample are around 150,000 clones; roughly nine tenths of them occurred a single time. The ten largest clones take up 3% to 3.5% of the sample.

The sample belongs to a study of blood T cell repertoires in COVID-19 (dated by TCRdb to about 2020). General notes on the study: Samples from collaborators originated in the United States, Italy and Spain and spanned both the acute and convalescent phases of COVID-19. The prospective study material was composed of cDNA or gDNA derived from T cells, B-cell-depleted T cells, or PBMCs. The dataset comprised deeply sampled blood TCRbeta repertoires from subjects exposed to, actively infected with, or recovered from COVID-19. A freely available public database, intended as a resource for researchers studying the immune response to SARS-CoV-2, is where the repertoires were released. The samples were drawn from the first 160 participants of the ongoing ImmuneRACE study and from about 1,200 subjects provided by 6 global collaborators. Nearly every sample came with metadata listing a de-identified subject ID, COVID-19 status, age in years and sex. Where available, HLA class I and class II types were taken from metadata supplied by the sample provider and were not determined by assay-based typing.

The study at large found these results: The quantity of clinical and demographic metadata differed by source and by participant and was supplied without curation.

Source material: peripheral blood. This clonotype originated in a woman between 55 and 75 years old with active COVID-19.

The encoded CDR3 is CASRSRGTSGQETQYF. The sequence in DNA is TGTGCCAGCAGGTCCCGCGGGACTAGCGGCCAAGAGACCCAGTACTTC. The chain couples TRBV7-9 to TRBJ2-5; 11 middle bases align to TRBD2. Inclusive of the bounding cysteine and phenylalanine, the CDR3 is 16 residues long. The retained sequence is limited to the CDR3, 48 bases, with the frame set at the first base. The germline V gene (reference sequence) provides CDR1 SEHNR and CDR2 FQNEAQ. Relative to germline, V is missing 6 bases and J is missing 1 base, with 7 bases of the junction outside any gene match.